This T cell receptor beta chain was identified during a study of blood T cell repertoires in COVID-19 (dated by TCRdb to the early 2020s). Background for the entire study: Samples from collaborators originated in the United States, Italy and Spain and spanned both the acute and convalescent phases of COVID-19. HLA class I and class II types, where available, came from metadata supplied by the sample provider rather than from assay-based typing. Samples were obtained from the ongoing ImmuneRACE study (first 160 participants) and from 1,254 subjects provided by 6 global collaborators. Subjects who had been exposed to COVID-19, were actively infected with it, or had recovered from it provided the deeply sampled blood TCRbeta repertoires that made up the dataset. The repertoires were released in a freely available public database meant as a resource for research on the immune response to SARS-CoV-2. A de-identified subject ID, COVID-19 status, age in years and sex were almost always included in the sample metadata. The material from the prospective study consisted of cDNA or gDNA derived from T cells, B-cell-depleted T cells, or PBMCs. Study-level results and caveats: Clinical and demographic metadata were provided uncurated, with the amount varying by source and participant.

Enrolling through a virtual design, the prospective study's participants ranged in age from roughly 18 to 89 years and lived across roughly 23 United States geographic areas. To assign participants to cohorts, the prospective study relied on clinical history that participants themselves reported in a screening survey and a study questionnaire. For ImmuneRACE Cohort 3, a participant was defined as recovered based on two consecutive negative NP/OP PCR tests, clearance by a healthcare professional, or resolution of symptoms. Mobile phlebotomists in the prospective study collected whole blood, serum and a nasopharyngeal or oropharyngeal swab from every participant. Additional blood draws and questionnaires over an approximately 2-month period could optionally be provided by prospective study participants. Prospective study blood samples were shipped either frozen or at room temperature before DNA extraction.

Reading the germline V gene gives CDR1 SGHRS and CDR2 YFSETQ. V ends up 1 base short and J 4 bases short, with an unmatched junction base count of 3. The CDR3 starts with the cysteine, ends with the phenylalanine, and has 14 residues. The sequence is cut down to CDR3 DNA, 42 bases in frame from base 1. The sample holds a few counts of this clone. The antigen it recognizes is unknown. Nothing much larger sits one base from this clone, and base qualities are not available. The immunoSEQ Assay, a bias-controlled multiplex PCR, was used to amplify TCRbeta CDR3 regions from genomic DNA. The original methods were these. The number of nucleated cells in each sample was estimated from the amplification of reference gene primers within the assay. To quantify the absolute abundance of each unique TCRbeta CDR3 rearrangement, sequence reads were collapsed and filtered. For each sample, productive Simpson clonality was calculated by taking the square root of Simpson's diversity index across productive rearrangements. Sourced from immuneACCESS, this table was stored by TCRdb with only in-frame sequences that have V and J called. A share of the clones is absent; for the studies checked, an unresolved V gene accounts for under half, and the remainder has no known explanation. That table gives V, J and clone size, and the DNA gave D and trimming. Across this sample there are some 270,000 clones, with approximately 83% seen only once. Of the sample, roughly 4.3% is held by the ten largest clones.

In this chain, TRBV5-1 is recombined with TRBJ1-2, and TRBD1 matches 8 of the central bases. The sequencing input was PBMCs or T cells enriched from blood (not recorded which). The clonotype was recovered from a woman aged 25-40 years who had recovered from COVID-19. The CDR3: CASSLTGGAYGYTF. The nucleotide sequence is given as TGCGCCAGCAGCTTGACAGGGGGTGCCTATGGCTACACCTTC.